These 16 T cell receptor beta chains were sequenced from one sample in a study of T cell responses to AZD1222 COVID-19 vaccine. Data came from immunoSEQ multiplex PCR; TCRdb stores just in-frame clones and leaves some out. The repertoire consists of about 120,000 clones, with approximately 94% occurring once and the leading ten covering about 3.1%. Sequenced material: peripheral blood, taken 28 days after the second AZD1222 dose. The receptors here all came from an adult who received the AZD1222 COVID-19 vaccine.

For the CDR3, the DNA is TGTGCCAGCAGCTTGGCCGGAGGAGAAGCTTTCTTT. Translated, it gives CASSLAGGEAFF. The chain couples TRBV5-6 to TRBJ1-1; D remains ambiguous. This CDR3 has 12 amino acids. Trimming pared 0 bases from V and 8 bases from J, leaving 8 bases between. Looked up from germline, CDR1 is SGHDT and CDR2 is YYEEEE.

The V gene is TRBV7-9, the J gene TRBJ2-1; 13 bases map to TRBD2. Germline-derived CDR1 and CDR2 are SEHNR and FQNEAQ (reference sequence). V dropped 5 bases and J dropped 5; count of bases not matched to a gene: 6. The CDR3 spans 16 residues. As DNA, the CDR3 is TGTGCCAGCAGCCAGGGACTAGCGGGGAGGAACAATGAGCAGTTCTTC. It translates to CASSQGLAGRNNEQFF.

V gene TRBV18 combines with J gene TRBJ1-3; D call uncertain. V was shortened by 1 base and J by 1 base, with 11 bases between the two germline ends. The CDR3 contains 16 residues. Germline loops: CDR1 KGHSH, CDR2 LQKENI. In DNA form, the CDR3 reads TGTGCCAGCTCACCACAAGACCCTGATTCTGGAAACACCATATATTTT. Protein: CASSPQDPDSGNTIYF.

This clone was seen only once. This chain joins TRBV10-3 and TRBJ1-2; D is unclear. The V gene lost 0 bases and the J gene lost 8 bases, with 10 bases spanning the gap. There are 13 residues in the CDR3. Germline V lookup: CDR1 ENHRY, CDR2 SYGVKD. CDR3 sequence: CAISESPDWGYTF. In nucleotides, the CDR3 is TGTGCCATCAGTGAGTCGCCCGACTGGGGCTACACCTTC.

V gene TRBV7-9 combines with J gene TRBJ2-4; 9 bases map to TRBD1. After removal of 6 bases from V and 2 bases from J, the junction contained 5 bases not matched to a gene. The germline CDR1 and CDR2 sequences are SEHNR and FQNEAQ (reference sequence). There are 15 residues in the CDR3. CDR3 amino acids: CASRLGTGPKNIQYF. Here the CDR3 DNA reads TGTGCCAGCAGGCTAGGGACAGGGCCCAAAAACATTCAGTACTTC.

V gene TRBV6-5 combines with J gene TRBJ2-1; D might be TRBD2 (6 bases). Trimming left V 6 bases short and J 1 base short, with 13 bases between. Germline CDR1 reads MNHEY; CDR2 reads SVGAGI. CDR3 length: 15 residues. The CDR3: CASREPGGSYNEQFF. The DNA for the CDR3 is TGTGCCAGCAGGGAGCCCGGGGGTTCCTACAATGAGCAGTTCTTC.

The V gene is TRBV10-3, the J gene TRBJ1-1; 7 nucleotides agree with TRBD1. Trimming at V came to 2 bases and at J to 11 bases, leaving 14 bases not matched to a gene. Germline CDR1 reads ENHRY; CDR2 reads SYGVKD. The CDR3 loop spans 15 amino acids. Here the CDR3 reads CAISEPSTGVGVAFF. In nucleotides, the CDR3 is TGTGCCATCAGTGAGCCGTCCACAGGGGTTGGTGTTGCTTTCTTT.

The genes are TRBV5-6 and TRBJ1-2; D remains unclear. V lost 2 bases to trimming and J lost 2 bases, with 10 bases between them. There are 14 residues in the CDR3. Germline V gene lookup returns CDR1 SGHDT and CDR2 YYEEEE. The CDR3 DNA sequence: TGTGCCAGCAGCTTTCCCCATGGCAACTATGGCTACACCTTC. Its protein product is CASSFPHGNYGYTF.

The CDR3 DNA reads TGTGCCAGCAGCTTACAGAGCGCGGTGAACACTGAAGCTTTCTTT. Translation: CASSLQSAVNTEAFF. This chain connects TRBV7-6 to TRBJ1-1, with D uncertain. V was cut by 2 bases and J by 0 bases, with 10 bases left in between. The germline V gene encodes CDR1 SGHVS and CDR2 FNYEAQ. The CDR3 loop spans 15 amino acids.

The chain carries TRBV12-3 or TRBV12-4 and TRBJ1-1; 7 bases agree with TRBD1. The CDR3 loop spans 13 amino acids. V was pared by 7 bases and J by 5 bases, with 7 bases of the junction left unmatched. The CDR3 nucleotides are TGTGCCAGCACCGACAGGGTATCAACTGAAGCTTTCTTT. Its protein product is CASTDRVSTEAFF.

V is TRBV7-9 and J is TRBJ2-1, with D perhaps matching TRBD2 (6 bases). Trimming removed 10 bases at V and 2 bases at J, with 9 bases between. There are 12 residues in the CDR3. The germline gives CDR1 SEHNR, CDR2 FQNEAQ (reference sequence). CDR3 sequence reads: CAIRRAYNEQFF. For the CDR3, the DNA is TGTGCCATCCGGAGGGCCTACAATGAGCAGTTCTTC. Variable domain in full (rest from reference TRBV7-9 and TRBJ2-1): DTGVSQNPRHKITKRGQNVTFRCDPISEHNRLYWYRQTLGQGPEFLTYFQNEAQLEKSRLLSDRFSAERPKGSFSTLEIQRTEQGDSAMYLCAIRRAYNEQFFGPGTRLTVL.

This rearrangement joins TRBV11-3 to TRBJ2-7, with D perhaps matching TRBD1 or TRBD2 (5 bases each). Germline V gene lookup returns CDR1 SGHNT and CDR2 YENEEA. This CDR3 has 13 amino acids. Trimming removed 8 bases from V and 6 bases from J, with 17 bases in between. CDR3 sequence: CASARGSSGEQYF. CDR3 nucleotide sequence: TGTGCCAGCGCCCGGGGCAGTTCGGGCGAGCAGTACTTC.

The rearrangement joins TRBV10-2 to TRBJ1-2; D uncertain. CDR3 size: 13 residues. Between the trimmed V and J ends, which lost 6 bases and 8 bases, there was a span of 16 bases. Germline lookup yields CDR1 WSHSY and CDR2 SAAADI. In nucleotides, the CDR3 is TGCGCCAGCAGGAACACAGAACTTGGGGGCTACACCTTC. It translates to CASRNTELGGYTF.

This clone was seen only once. The V and J genes are TRBV12-5 and TRBJ1-5; 10 bases are a match to TRBD1. CDR3 length: 15 residues. Germline V gene lookup returns CDR1 LGHNT and CDR2 FRNRAP. The trim removed 7 bases at V and 4 bases at J, leaving 7 bases unmatched. The CDR3 DNA sequence: TGTGCTAGTGATACGACAGGGGGCGGAAATCAGCCCCAGCATTTT. Translation: CASDTTGGGNQPQHF.

The gene calls are TRBV12-3 or TRBV12-4 and TRBJ1-2; perhaps TRBD1 as D (6 bases). The CDR3 loop spans 12 amino acids. Trimming took 4 bases from V and 10 from J, leaving 13 bases between them. The CDR3 DNA reads TGTGCCAGCAGTTCGGGGGGCGGATACTACACCTTC. Translated: CASSSGGGYYTF.

The rearrangement joins TRBV6-5 to TRBJ2-5; D is possibly TRBD2 (5 bases). CDR3 length equals 16 residues. Germline V gene lookup returns CDR1 MNHEY and CDR2 SVGAGI. V lost 0 bases and J lost 4, with 15 bases in between. The CDR3 here is CASSYSPVAGLETQYF. In nucleotides, the CDR3 is TGTGCCAGCAGTTACTCTCCCGTGGCGGGCCTAGAGACCCAGTACTTC.